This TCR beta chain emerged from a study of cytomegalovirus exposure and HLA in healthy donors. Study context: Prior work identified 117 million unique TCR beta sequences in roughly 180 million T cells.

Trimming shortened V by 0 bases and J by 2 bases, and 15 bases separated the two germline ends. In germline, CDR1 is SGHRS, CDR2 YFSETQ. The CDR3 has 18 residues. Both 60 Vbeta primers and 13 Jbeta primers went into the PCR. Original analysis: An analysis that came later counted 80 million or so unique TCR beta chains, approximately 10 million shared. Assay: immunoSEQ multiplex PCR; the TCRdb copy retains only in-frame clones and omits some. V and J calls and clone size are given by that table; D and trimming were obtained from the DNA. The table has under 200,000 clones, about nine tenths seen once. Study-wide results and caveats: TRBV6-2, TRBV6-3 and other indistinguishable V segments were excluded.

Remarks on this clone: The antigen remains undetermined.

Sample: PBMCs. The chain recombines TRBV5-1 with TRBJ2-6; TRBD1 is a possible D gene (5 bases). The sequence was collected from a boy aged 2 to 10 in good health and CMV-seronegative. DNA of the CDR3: TGCGCCAGCAGCTTGGTTCAGGGTGGTTTAGCTGGGGCCAACGTCCTGACTTTC. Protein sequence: CASSLVQGGLAGANVLTF.